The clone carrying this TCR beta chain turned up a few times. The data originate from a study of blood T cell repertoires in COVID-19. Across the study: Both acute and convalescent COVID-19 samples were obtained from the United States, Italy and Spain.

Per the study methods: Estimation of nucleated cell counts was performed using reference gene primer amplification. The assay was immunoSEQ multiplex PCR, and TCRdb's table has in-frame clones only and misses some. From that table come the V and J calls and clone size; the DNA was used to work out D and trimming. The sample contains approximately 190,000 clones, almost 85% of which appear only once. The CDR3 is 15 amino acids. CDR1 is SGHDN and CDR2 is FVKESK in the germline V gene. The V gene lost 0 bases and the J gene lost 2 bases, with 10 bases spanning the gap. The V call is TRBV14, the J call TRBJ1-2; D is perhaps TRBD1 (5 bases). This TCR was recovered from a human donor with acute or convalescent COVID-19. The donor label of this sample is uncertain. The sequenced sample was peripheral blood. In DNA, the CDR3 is TGTGCCAGCAGCCAAGAATTTGACAGAAACTATGGCTACACCTTC. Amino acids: CASSQEFDRNYGYTF.